This entry lists 17 T cell receptor beta chains sequenced from one sample in a study of shared clonotypes between healthy human individuals. Assay used: immunoSEQ multiplex PCR; TCRdb lists only in-frame clones, some missing. This sample has roughly 2.4 million clones; approximately 96% occur once, and the top ten carry around 0.13%. The sample consisted of naive CD4+ T cells sorted from blood. The subset was: CD45RA+ positively selected. All receptors derive from a man aged 18 to 29 in good health.

The rearrangement links TRBV27 to TRBJ1-5; D is undetermined. Germline V CDR1 and CDR2: MNHEY, SMNVEV (reference sequence). V dropped 3 bases and J dropped 6 bases, with 15 bases sitting between them. The CDR3 is 15 residues long. The CDR3 DNA is TGTGCCAGCAGTTTGGAGGGAATGCGGCGTCAGCCCCAGCATTTT. It yields the protein CASSLEGMRRQPQHF.

The chain joins TRBV10-1 to TRBJ1-3; the D is unclear. Germline loops: CDR1 WNHNN, CDR2 SYGVQD (reference sequence). This CDR3 region has 14 residues. V gave up 5 bases and J gave up 0 bases, with 8 bases separating them. CDR3: CASSLDSSGNTIYF. CDR3 DNA sequence: TGCGCCAGCAGTTTGGATTCCTCTGGAAACACCATATATTTT.

The chain uses TRBV9 and TRBJ2-7; no clear D gene. The CDR3 has 14 residues. Germline CDR1 is SGDLS and CDR2 is YYNGEE. V lost 1 base to trimming and J lost 5 bases, with 13 bases between them. CDR3 region: CASSVSHSPNEQYF. The DNA of the CDR3 is TGTGCCAGCAGCGTATCACACTCCCCGAACGAGCAGTACTTC.

The rearrangement links TRBV5-4 to TRBJ2-2, with TRBD1 matching 8 bases. The CDR3 has 15 amino acids. Per the germline V gene, CDR1 is SGHNT and CDR2 is YYREEE (reference sequence). The junction had 2 bases not matched to a gene; V was cut back by 2 bases and J by 2 bases. The CDR3 sequence is CASSFAGGNTGELFF. The CDR3 DNA is TGTGCCAGCAGCTTTGCAGGGGGCAACACCGGGGAGCTGTTTTTT.

The V call is TRBV27, the J call TRBJ2-3, with D possibly being TRBD2 (6 bases). Germline loops: CDR1 MNHEY, CDR2 SMNVEV (reference sequence). The CDR3 runs 15 residues. V was cut by 10 bases and J by 4 bases, with 21 bases left in between. The chain's CDR3 is CATRKAGTVADTQYF. The CDR3 DNA reads TGTGCCACCCGAAAGGCAGGGACTGTGGCAGATACGCAGTATTTT.

This chain connects TRBV7-3 to TRBJ2-5, with no clear D. CDR3 length equals 13 residues. Germline V gene lookup returns CDR1 SGHTA and CDR2 FQGTGA. V was clipped by 4 bases and J by 5 bases, with 11 bases between them. CDR3 nucleotides: TGTGCCAGCAGCTCCACGAGTTATGAGACCCAGTACTTC. Translation: CASSSTSYETQYF. Drawing the rest from reference TRBV7-3 and TRBJ2-5, the complete variable domain is GAGVSQTPSNKVTEKGKYVELRCDPISGHTALYWYRQSLGQGPEFLIYFQGTGAADDSGLPNDRFFAVRPEGSVSTLKIQRTERGDSAVYLCASSSTSYETQYFGPGTRLLVL.

The V gene is TRBV5-1, the J gene TRBJ1-2; no firm D call. The CDR3 has 13 amino acids. CDR1 SGHRS and CDR2 YFSETQ come from the germline V gene. The V end was cut by 5 bases, the J end by 5 bases, with 13 bases between. CDR3 loop: CASRVNLDYGYTF. CDR3 bases: TGCGCCAGCAGAGTGAACCTCGATTATGGCTACACCTTC.

The rearrangement links TRBV15 to TRBJ2-5, with a tentative D call TRBD1 (6 bases). This CDR3 contains 18 residues. Deletions cut 0 bases from V and 5 bases from J, with 22 bases between. Germline V gene sequence: CDR1 LNHNV, CDR2 YYDKDF (reference sequence). CDR3 amino acids: CATSRDMGHRQIGETQYF. The CDR3, as DNA: TGTGCCACCAGCAGAGATATGGGACATAGACAAATCGGGGAGACCCAGTACTTC.

This chain connects TRBV7-2 to TRBJ1-6; no reliable D call. The CDR3 has 14 residues. V was shortened by 3 bases and J by 7 bases, with 10 bases between the two germline ends. Germline CDR1 is SGHTA and CDR2 is FQGNSA. CDR3 DNA sequence: TGTGCCAGCAGCTTTTCCCCAAGGAATTCACCCCTCCACTTT. Its translation: CASSFSPRNSPLHF.

This clone was observed a handful of times. The chain links TRBV19 to TRBJ1-1, with TRBD1 as a possible D gene (5 bases). The CDR3 has 13 residues. Germline V gene lookup returns CDR1 LNHDA and CDR2 SQIVND (reference sequence). Trimming stripped 9 bases from V and 1 base from J, with 12 bases between. The CDR3 here is CASRDGQNTEAFF. The CDR3, as DNA: TGTGCCAGCCGGGACGGGCAGAACACTGAAGCTTTCTTT. Combining the CDR3 with reference TRBV19 and TRBJ1-1 gives the whole variable domain DGGITQSPKYLFRKEGQNVTLSCEQNLNHDAMYWYRQDPGQGLRLIYYSQIVNDFQKGDIAEGYSVSREKKESFPLTVTSAQKNPTAFYLCASRDGQNTEAFFGQGTRLTVV.

Regarding this clone: The sample contains more than one DNA sequence encoding this CDR3. The genes are TRBV7-9 and TRBJ2-7; TRBD2 is a possible D gene (5 bases). With 8 bases removed from V and 2 bases from J, the gap between germline ends came to 7 bases. The CDR3 sequence is 11 residues long. Germline values: CDR1 SEHNR, CDR2 FQNEAQ (reference sequence). The CDR3 loop reads CASEGAYEQYF. The CDR3 region has the DNA TGTGCCAGCGAGGGAGCCTACGAGCAGTACTTC.

The rearrangement uses TRBV5-4 and TRBJ1-4, with TRBD1 identical over 8 bases. This CDR3 region has 16 residues. Germline values: CDR1 SGHNT, CDR2 YYREEE (reference sequence). The J segment lost 8 bases and the V segment lost 3 bases, leaving 12 bases of the junction unmatched. The CDR3 sequence is CASSSFPGTGGEKLFF. CDR3 nucleotides: TGTGCCAGCAGCTCATTCCCCGGGACAGGTGGAGAAAAACTGTTTTTT. Together with reference TRBV5-4 and TRBJ1-4, the CDR3 gives the full variable domain: ETGVTQSPTHLIKTRGQQVTLRCSSQSGHNTVSWYQQALGQGPQFIFQYYREEENGRGNFPPRFSGLQFPNYSSELNVNALELDDSALYLCASSSFPGTGGEKLFFGSGTQLSVL.

About this clone itself: The same CDR3 is also encoded by other DNA sequences in this sample. The chain couples TRBV29-1 to TRBJ1-5; 11 nucleotides align to TRBD1. CDR1 is SQVTM, CDR2 ANQGSEA, per germline. The trim removed 6 bases at V and 6 bases at J, leaving 1 base unmatched. The CDR3 totals 12 residues. The CDR3 loop is CSVGQGGQPQHF. The CDR3 DNA reads as TGCAGCGTGGGACAGGGGGGTCAGCCCCAGCATTTT.

The chain employs TRBV5-1 and TRBJ1-4; a weak D match, TRBD1 (5 bases). This CDR3 contains 15 residues. V was cut by 0 bases and J by 8 bases, with 14 bases left in between. Looked up from germline, CDR1 is SGHRS and CDR2 is YFSETQ. The CDR3 DNA reads TGCGCCAGCAGCTTGGAAAGGGGAGAATGGGAAAAACTGTTTTTT. Translation gives CASSLERGEWEKLFF.

The chain joins TRBV9 to TRBJ2-2; D is perhaps TRBD2 (6 bases). Per germline, CDR1 SGDLS and CDR2 YYNGEE. V shed 0 bases and J shed 0 bases, with 12 bases lying between them. The CDR3 contains 17 residues. The CDR3: CASSVAIGGTNTGELFF. The CDR3 region has the DNA TGTGCCAGCAGCGTAGCCATCGGCGGGACGAACACCGGGGAGCTGTTTTTT.

The rearrangement joins TRBV10-3 to TRBJ1-5, with D unresolved. The length of the CDR3 is 15 residues. V lost 7 bases and J 0 bases, leaving 13 bases between the germline ends. CDR1 and CDR2 (germline): ENHRY, SYGVKD. The CDR3 region is CAIMAEAGSNQPQHF. The CDR3 DNA reads TGTGCCATCATGGCAGAGGCAGGTAGCAATCAGCCCCAGCATTTT.

The CDR3 DNA sequence: TGTGCCAGCAGTCAGGCGGGGGGAACCTACGAGCAGTACTTC. It specifies CASSQAGGTYEQYF. The chain is built from TRBV28 and TRBJ2-7, with 8 bases lining up with TRBD2. The CDR3 covers 14 residues. Germline-derived CDR1 and CDR2 are MDHEN and SYDVKM. Trimming cost V 5 bases and J 2 bases; bases outside gene matches: 5.